This T cell receptor (beta chain) is drawn from a study of blood T cells in healthy people across ages. CDR1 DFQATT and CDR2 SNEGSKA come from the germline V gene (reference sequence). Trimming took 0 bases from V and 8 from J; bases not matched to a gene: 7. The CDR3 spans 16 residues. This clonotype was seen a handful of times. What it binds is not known. Findings and caveats of the study: In older individuals, TCR beta diversity per million T cells was lower, falling roughly linearly with age. The lack of PBMC sorting stopped any conclusive naive versus antigen-experienced comparison.

Then a second PCR, running roughly 7 to 12 cycles, was carried out with a sample-barcoded 5' primer and a J-beta primer mix. From the 5' RACE reads, TCRdb called clonotypes with MiXCR, one entry per CDR3 protein. Found here are hundreds of thousands of distinct CDR3 sequences, roughly half of them singletons; the top ten hold approximately 13%. The individuals who served as donors were healthy Caucasians living in Russia, aged about 6 to 95. There were at least 6 micrograms of total RNA extracted from every sample. This sequence was found in a woman of 80 years or more in good health. The chain employs TRBV20-1 and TRBJ2-1; 13 bases map to TRBD2. Sequencing was done on a sample of blood. CDR3 protein: CSARDQRTSGSYEQFF. CDR3 DNA sequence: TGCAGTGCTAGAGATCAAAGGACTAGCGGGAGCTATGAGCAGTTCTTC.